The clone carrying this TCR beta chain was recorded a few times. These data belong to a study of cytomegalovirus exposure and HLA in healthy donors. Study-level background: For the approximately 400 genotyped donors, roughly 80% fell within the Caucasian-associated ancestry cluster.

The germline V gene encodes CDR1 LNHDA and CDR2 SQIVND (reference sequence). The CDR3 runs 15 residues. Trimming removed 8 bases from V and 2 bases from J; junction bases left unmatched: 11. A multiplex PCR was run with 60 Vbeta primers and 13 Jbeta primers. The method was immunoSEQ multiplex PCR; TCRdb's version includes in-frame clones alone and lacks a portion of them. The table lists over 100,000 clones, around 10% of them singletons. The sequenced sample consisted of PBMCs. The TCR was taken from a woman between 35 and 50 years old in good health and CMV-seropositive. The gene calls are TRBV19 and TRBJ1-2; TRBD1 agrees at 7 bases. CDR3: CASLKEGALNYGYTF. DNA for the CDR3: TGTGCCAGTCTGAAGGAGGGGGCCCTCAACTATGGCTACACCTTC.